One sample yielded the 30 T cell receptor beta chains listed below, sequenced in a study of T cell repertoires in cytomegalovirus infection. TCRdb called the reads again in MiXCR, with one record for every CDR3 protein. The repertoire has fewer than 1,000,000 distinct CDR3 sequences, 30% to 40% of them found once; the top ten carry more than 13%. No antigens are known for them. Sequencing used cultured CD8+ T cells from PBMCs, obtained from culture after CMV antigen stimulation. Receptor source: a human donor in good health (CMV status not recorded). Some clones in this sample may be carry-over from other donors' samples.

The chain couples TRBV7-6 to TRBJ1-5, with D maybe TRBD1 (6 bases). Germline V gene data show CDR1 as SGHVS and CDR2 as FNYEAQ. The germline V and J ends were trimmed by 5 bases and 7 bases, with 15 bases remaining between them. CDR3 length: 14 amino acids. The CDR3 loop is CASSDTQGTQPQHF. The CDR3 nucleotides read TGTGCCAGCAGCGACACACAGGGAACGCAGCCCCAGCATTTT.

At least ten counts were recorded for this clonotype. The genes are TRBV7-2 and TRBJ2-7, with D perhaps given as TRBD1 or TRBD2 (5 bases each). Germline V gene lookup returns CDR1 SGHTA and CDR2 FQGNSA. V shed 3 bases and J shed 7 bases, with 10 bases lying between them. The CDR3 spans 12 residues. In DNA form, the CDR3 reads TGTGCCAGCAGCTTCGGGACGTCTGAGCAGTACTTC. It yields the protein CASSFGTSEQYF.

The chain joins TRBV7-2 to TRBJ2-4; possibly TRBD1 for D (6 bases). The CDR3 consists of 17 residues. Trimming took off 4 bases at V and 0 bases at J, with 16 bases between the two ends. The germline gives CDR1 SGHTA, CDR2 FQGNSA. CDR3 sequence: CASSSGHPKLAKNIQYF. The CDR3 DNA follows: TGTGCCAGCAGCTCGGGACACCCTAAACTAGCCAAAAACATTCAGTACTTC.

This clonotype has ten or more counts. The germline gene is not matched at one end of the junction; a read error may be the cause. The genes are TRBV7-9 and TRBJ2-1; 8 bases fit TRBD2. The CDR3 runs 16 residues. Germline-derived CDR1 and CDR2 are SEHNR and FQNEAQ (reference sequence). CDR3 sequence: CASSLRSSGSSNEQFF. In DNA, the CDR3 is TGTGCCAGCAGCCTTAGGTCTAGCGGGTCCTCCAATGAGCAGTTCTTC. The whole variable domain, remainder taken from reference TRBV7-9 and TRBJ2-1, is DTGVSQNPRHKITKRGQNVTFRCDPISEHNRLYWYRQTLGQGPEFLTYFQNEAQLEKSRLLSDRFSAERPKGSFSTLEIQRTEQGDSAMYLCASSLRSSGSSNEQFFGPGTRLTVL.

The chain combines TRBV2 with TRBJ2-3; either TRBD1 or TRBD2 may supply D (5 bases each). Per germline, CDR1 SNHLY and CDR2 FYNNEI. The V end was cut by 5 bases, the J end by 5 bases, with 14 bases between. This CDR3 comprises 14 residues. CDR3 DNA sequence: TGTGCCAGCAGTCCTTGGATGGGGGTAGATACGCAGTATTTT. Translating gives CASSPWMGVDTQYF.

V and J are TRBV29-1 and TRBJ2-6; D might be TRBD1 (6 bases). The CDR3 loop spans 16 amino acids. The V end lost 6 bases, the J end lost 0 bases, and 15 bases lay between the germline ends. The germline V gene has CDR1 SQVTM and CDR2 ANQGSEA. CDR3 in amino acids: CSVKDSPTSGANVLTF. CDR3 DNA: TGCAGCGTCAAGGACAGCCCCACCTCTGGGGCCAACGTCCTGACTTTC.

The chain carries TRBV4-1 and TRBJ1-2; the match to TRBD1 covers 7 bases. Germline V gene lookup returns CDR1 MGHRA and CDR2 YSYEKL. The V segment lost 3 bases and the J segment 11 bases; nucleotides outside the gene matches: 15. The CDR3 spans 15 residues. Here the CDR3 reads CASSQNRGPNLAYTF. CDR3 nucleotide sequence: TGCGCCAGCAGCCAGAACAGGGGCCCCAACTTAGCGTACACCTTC.

Here the CDR3 DNA reads TGTGCCAGCAGCTCGATCGGCTACACCTTC. Translating gives CASSSIGYTF. The gene calls are TRBV7-9 and TRBJ1-2; D not resolved. Germline V lookup: CDR1 SEHNR, CDR2 FQNEAQ (reference sequence). This CDR3 comprises 10 residues. V lost 4 bases and J lost 8, with 5 bases in between.

This clonotype was recorded at least ten times. CDR3: CASSYGGQYYEQYF. The CDR3 DNA follows: TGTGCCAGCAGTTACGGAGGGCAGTACTACGAGCAGTACTTC. The chain combines TRBV6-5 with TRBJ2-7, with a possible D match to TRBD2 (6 bases). Trimming took off 2 bases at V and 3 bases at J, with 11 bases between the two ends. The V gene's germline CDR1 is MNHEY and CDR2 SVGAGI. CDR3 length: 14 residues.

The rearrangement links TRBV28 to TRBJ1-2; no reliable D call. The V and J ends lost 1 base and 3 bases respectively, with 15 bases between them. Germline assignment: CDR1 MDHEN and CDR2 SYDVKM. CDR3 length: 16 residues. The CDR3 protein is CASSLSYHDSYYGYTF. DNA of the CDR3: TGTGCCAGCAGTTTATCTTACCACGACTCTTACTATGGCTACACCTTC.

A remark on this clonotype: A read error may account for a junction end that differs from germline. The chain couples TRBV5-4 to TRBJ2-3; the match to TRBD2 covers 16 bases. The CDR3 runs to 18 residues. Germline CDR1 and CDR2: SGHNT and YYREEE (reference sequence). The CDR3 DNA reads TGTGTCAGCAGCGGGGGACTAGCGGGGGGGCCTGGTAAAGATACGCAGTATTTT. Protein sequence: CVSSGGLAGGPGKDTQYF.

The sample holds a few counts of this clonotype. The rearrangement links TRBV6-6 to TRBJ2-1, with 12 positions matching TRBD2. The germline gives CDR1 MNHNY, CDR2 SVGAGI (reference sequence). CDR3 length: 16 residues. V shed 5 bases and J 4 bases; nucleotides not matched to a gene: 6. CDR3 DNA sequence: TGTGCCAGCAGTAACAGACTAGCGGGGGATTACAATGAGCAGTTCTTC. This sequence encodes CASSNRLAGDYNEQFF.

This clonotype appeared a few times. The chain couples TRBV5-6 to TRBJ2-2; TRBD1 aligns across 7 bases. CDR1 and CDR2 from the germline V gene are SGHDT and YYEEEE. The CDR3 has 15 amino acids. The V gene end was trimmed by 4 bases and the J gene end by 9 bases; junction bases not matched to a gene: 12. The CDR3 protein is CASSGGQLKHRELFF. The CDR3 DNA reads TGTGCCAGCAGCGGGGGACAGCTGAAACACCGGGAGCTGTTTTTT.

The chain couples TRBV20-1 to TRBJ2-5; D may be TRBD1 (6 bases). Germline V gives CDR1 DFQATT, CDR2 SNEGSKA (reference sequence). The V end was cut by 6 bases, the J end by 3 bases, with 11 bases between. CDR3 length equals 12 residues. The chain's CDR3 is CSAQDREETQYF. The CDR3 nucleotides are TGCAGTGCCCAGGACAGAGAAGAGACCCAGTACTTC.

The chain combines TRBV7-8 with TRBJ1-2; 9 nucleotides match TRBD1. After removal of 7 bases from V and 3 bases from J, the junction contained 21 bases not matched to a gene. Germline CDR1 reads SGHVS; CDR2 reads FQNEAQ. This CDR3 has 19 amino acids. The CDR3 loop is CASTPAPGQGLSRDYGYTF. The CDR3 DNA reads as TGTGCCAGCACCCCCGCCCCGGGACAGGGTCTCTCTCGGGACTATGGCTACACCTTC.

The rearrangement links TRBV27 to TRBJ2-3; D is unclear. Per the germline V gene, CDR1 is MNHEY and CDR2 is SMNVEV (reference sequence). This CDR3 has 16 residues. V was shortened by 0 bases and J by 3 bases, with 13 bases between the two germline ends. Here the CDR3 DNA reads TGTGCCAGCAGTTTATCCCGGTCCCAGGTAACAGATACGCAGTATTTT. Amino acid sequence: CASSLSRSQVTDTQYF.

This clonotype was recorded a few times. The chain couples TRBV20-1 to TRBJ1-1; D call uncertain. The V gene lost 5 bases and the J gene lost 1 base, with 11 bases spanning the gap. CDR1 DFQATT and CDR2 SNEGSKA come from the germline V gene (reference sequence). The length of the CDR3 is 13 residues. The CDR3 is CSADQEWNTEAFF. For the CDR3, the DNA is TGCAGTGCTGACCAAGAGTGGAACACTGAAGCTTTCTTT.

V is TRBV7-6 and J is TRBJ2-5; 7 nucleotides align to TRBD1. Trimming removed 4 bases from V and 6 bases from J; junction bases left unmatched: 8. The CDR3 is 14 amino acids. CDR1 and CDR2 from the germline V gene are SGHVS and FNYEAQ. CDR3: CASSSWTGPKTQYF. The CDR3 nucleotides are TGTGCCAGCAGCTCCTGGACAGGCCCAAAGACCCAGTACTTC.

J is TRBJ2-7 and V is TRBV5-1; D is possibly TRBD1 (6 bases). Germline values: CDR1 SGHRS, CDR2 YFSETQ. The CDR3 is 15 residues long. V dropped 4 bases and J dropped 3 bases, with 17 bases sitting between them. The CDR3 DNA reads TGCGCCAGCAGCCTGACCAGGGGACGAGACTACGAGCAGTACTTC. Translation: CASSLTRGRDYEQYF.

This clonotype was seen a few times. The V call is TRBV28, the J call TRBJ2-5, with 12 bases aligning to TRBD2. Trimming removed 3 bases from V and 5 bases from J; junction bases left unmatched: 7. The CDR3 totals 16 residues. Germline CDR1 and CDR2: MDHEN and SYDVKM. As DNA, the CDR3 is TGTGCCAGCAGTTTCTCTAGCGGGGGGGTAGGGGAGACCCAGTACTTC. Its translation is CASSFSSGGVGETQYF.

This clonotype came up once. A read error may account for a junction end that differs from germline. This chain uses TRBV9 with TRBJ1-2, with a possible D match to TRBD1 (5 bases). This CDR3 has 14 amino acids. Germline CDR1 reads SGDLS; CDR2 reads YYNGEE. The CDR3 reads CANSVAGGVYGYTF. In DNA, the CDR3 is TGTGCCAACAGCGTAGCTGGAGGGGTCTATGGCTACACCTTC.

This clonotype was recorded a few times. The rearrangement links TRBV6-1 to TRBJ2-2; a possible D gene is TRBD2 (7 bases). V was cut by 6 bases and J by 9 bases, with 14 bases left in between. Germline assignment: CDR1 MNHNS and CDR2 SASEGT. This CDR3 has 13 residues. The CDR3 reads CASRPEGGRELFF. The CDR3 DNA reads as TGTGCCAGCAGACCCGAGGGGGGGCGGGAGCTGTTTTTT.

The chain recombines TRBV4-3 with TRBJ2-5; D is unclear. Germline lookup yields CDR1 LGHNA and CDR2 YSLEER. The CDR3 has 14 residues. Trimming cost V 0 bases and J 4 bases, with 9 bases left between them. Here the CDR3 reads CASSQDSYRETQYF. CDR3 sequence (DNA): TGCGCCAGCAGCCAAGATAGCTACCGAGAGACCCAGTACTTC.

This clonotype was seen ten or more times. The V and J genes are TRBV6-1 and TRBJ1-4, with 11 nucleotides matching TRBD1. V was clipped by 5 bases and J by 2 bases; unmatched bases: 7. This CDR3 comprises 17 residues. Per the germline V gene, CDR1 is MNHNS and CDR2 is SASEGT. The DNA of the CDR3 is TGTGCCAGCAGTCCCGGACAGGGGGCACGGACTAATGAAAAACTGTTTTTT. This codes for CASSPGQGARTNEKLFF.

This clonotype has only a few counts. The genes are TRBV6-2 or TRBV6-3 and TRBJ2-2; D might be TRBD1 (5 bases). The V gene's germline CDR1 is MNHEY and CDR2 SVGEGT. The CDR3 loop spans 14 amino acids. Trimming removed 4 bases at V and 2 bases at J, with 8 bases between. As DNA, the CDR3 is TGTGCCAGCAGTTCAGACAGAAACACCGGGGAGCTGTTTTTT. Translation gives CASSSDRNTGELFF.

This clonotype was recorded a few times. J is TRBJ2-1 and V is TRBV12-3 or TRBV12-4; D is unclear. CDR3 length equals 13 residues. With 1 base removed from V and 7 bases from J, the gap between germline ends came to 8 bases. The DNA for the CDR3 is TGTGCCAGCAGTTTAGAGGATTATAATGAGCAGTTCTTC. Translating gives CASSLEDYNEQFF.

The chain combines TRBV7-9 with TRBJ2-7, with TRBD1 matching over 9 bases. Trimming took 4 bases from V and 5 from J; bases not matched to a gene: 12. From germline, CDR1 is SEHNR and CDR2 FQNEAQ (reference sequence). This CDR3 has 16 residues. CDR3 loop: CASSSPGTGFEHEQYF. CDR3 coding DNA: TGTGCCAGCAGCTCCCCCGGGACAGGGTTTGAACACGAGCAGTACTTC.

In the case of this clonotype: A much larger clone differs from this one at a single base, so this may be a read error. V and J are TRBV12-3 or TRBV12-4 and TRBJ2-1, with unresolved D. CDR3 size: 13 residues. The V and J ends lost 4 bases and 1 base respectively, with 5 bases between them. DNA for the CDR3: TGTGCCAGCAGTTACATATCCTACAATGAGCAGTTCTTC. This encodes CASSYISYNEQFF.

Turning to this clonotype: Its ends do not fully match the called genes, so a read error is possible. The chain combines TRBV7-8 with TRBJ1-2, with 9 positions matching TRBD1. The CDR3 runs 15 residues. From germline, CDR1 is SGHVS and CDR2 FQNEAQ. For the CDR3, the DNA is TGTGCCAGCAGCAACCGGGACAGGGACTTCTATGGCTTCACCTTC. Encoded protein: CASSNRDRDFYGFTF.

The chain links TRBV6-6 to TRBJ2-5; TRBD1 is a possible D gene (5 bases). The germline V and J ends were trimmed by 2 bases and 3 bases, with 7 bases remaining between them. Looked up from germline, CDR1 is MNHNY and CDR2 is SVGAGI (reference sequence). CDR3 size: 13 residues. The DNA of the CDR3 is TGTGCCAGCAGTTACGACAGAAAAGAGACCCAGTACTTC. It codes for CASSYDRKETQYF.